This TCR beta chain was retrieved from a study of blood T cell repertoires in COVID-19. On the study more broadly: Researchers got acute and convalescent COVID-19 samples from the United States, Italy and Spain. The analysed material was cDNA or gDNA that came from T cells, B-cell-depleted T cells, or PBMCs.

Source study methods: Nucleated cell counts were estimated from reference gene primer amplification. The protocol was immunoSEQ multiplex PCR, while the TCRdb copy is restricted to in-frame clones and leaves out a portion. That table gives V, J and clone size, and the DNA gave D and trimming. Seen here are around 130,000 clones, approximately 90% observed once, and the top ten hold 18%. Germline CDR1 is MNHNY and CDR2 is SVGAGI (reference sequence). The ends were cut back, 5 bases at V and 0 bases at J, with 14 bases in the middle. There are 16 residues in the CDR3. Sequencing was carried out using peripheral blood. The V and J genes are TRBV6-6 and TRBJ2-1; D perhaps matches TRBD2 (5 bases). The sequence derives from a man aged 45-65 years with active or convalescent COVID-19. CDR3 in amino acids: CASSRRTVSSYNEQFF. CDR3 sequence (DNA): TGTGCCAGCAGTCGAAGGACTGTAAGCTCCTACAATGAGCAGTTCTTC.